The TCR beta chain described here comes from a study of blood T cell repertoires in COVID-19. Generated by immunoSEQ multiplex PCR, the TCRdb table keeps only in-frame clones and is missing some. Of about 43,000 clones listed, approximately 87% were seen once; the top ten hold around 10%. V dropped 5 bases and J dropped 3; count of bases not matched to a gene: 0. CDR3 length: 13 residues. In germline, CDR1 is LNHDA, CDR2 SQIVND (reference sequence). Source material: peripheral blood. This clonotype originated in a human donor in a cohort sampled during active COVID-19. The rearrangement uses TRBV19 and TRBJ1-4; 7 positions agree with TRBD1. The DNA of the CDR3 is TGTGCCAGTAGTCAGGGGGCTAATGAAAAACTGTTTTTT. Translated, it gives CASSQGANEKLFF.